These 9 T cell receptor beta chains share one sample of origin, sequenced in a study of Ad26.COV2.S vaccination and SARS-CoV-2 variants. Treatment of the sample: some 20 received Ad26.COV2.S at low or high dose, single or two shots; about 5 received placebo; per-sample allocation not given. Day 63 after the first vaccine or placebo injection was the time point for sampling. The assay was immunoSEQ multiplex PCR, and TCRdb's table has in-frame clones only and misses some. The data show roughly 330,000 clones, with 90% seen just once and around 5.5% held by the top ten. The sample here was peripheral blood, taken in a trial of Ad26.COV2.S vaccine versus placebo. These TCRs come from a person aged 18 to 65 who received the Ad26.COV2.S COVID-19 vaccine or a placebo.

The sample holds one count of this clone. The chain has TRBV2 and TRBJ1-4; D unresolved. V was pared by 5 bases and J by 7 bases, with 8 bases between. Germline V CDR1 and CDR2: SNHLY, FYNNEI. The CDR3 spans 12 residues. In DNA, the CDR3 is TGTGCCAGCAGTTTGACGGTTGAAAAACTGTTTTTT. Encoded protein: CASSLTVEKLFF.

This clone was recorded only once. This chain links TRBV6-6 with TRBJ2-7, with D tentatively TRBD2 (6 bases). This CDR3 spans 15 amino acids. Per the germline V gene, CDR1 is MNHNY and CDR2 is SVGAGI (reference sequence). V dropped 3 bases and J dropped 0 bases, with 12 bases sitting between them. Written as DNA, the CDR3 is TGTGCCAGCAGTTATGCGGGGTACAGCTCCTACGAGCAGTACGTC. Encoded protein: CASSYAGYSSYEQYV.

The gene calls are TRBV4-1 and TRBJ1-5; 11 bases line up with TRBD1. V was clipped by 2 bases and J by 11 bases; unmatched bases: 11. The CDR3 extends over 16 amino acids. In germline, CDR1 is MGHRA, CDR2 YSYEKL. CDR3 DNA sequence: TGCGCCAGCAGCCAACCGGGACAGGGGGACAGGTCGACCCAGCATTTT. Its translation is CASSQPGQGDRSTQHF.

This chain's CDR3 is CASSQVGSSSNGYTF. The CDR3, as DNA: TGTGCCAGCAGCCAAGTAGGCTCCTCCTCGAATGGCTACACCTTC. The V call is TRBV14, the J call TRBJ1-2; D is uncertain. The V and J ends lost 1 base and 6 bases respectively, with 15 bases between them. Germline V gene sequence: CDR1 SGHDN, CDR2 FVKESK. There are 15 residues in the CDR3.

The CDR3 coding sequence is TGTGCCAGCAGATTAGCGGGGGGGCGGTTCGAAGAGACCCAGTACTTC. Protein sequence: CASRLAGGRFEETQYF. The chain has TRBV2 and TRBJ2-5, with 11 bases matching TRBD2. The CDR3 runs 16 residues. Losses at the gene ends were 6 bases for V and 3 bases for J; bases not matched to a gene: 9. CDR1 is SNHLY, CDR2 FYNNEI, per germline.

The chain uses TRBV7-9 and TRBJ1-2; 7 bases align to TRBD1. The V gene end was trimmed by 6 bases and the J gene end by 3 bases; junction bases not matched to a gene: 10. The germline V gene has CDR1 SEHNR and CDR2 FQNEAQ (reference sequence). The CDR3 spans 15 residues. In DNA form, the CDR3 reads TGTGCCAGCAGAGCCGTGACAGGGCGGGACTATGGCTACACCTTC. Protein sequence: CASRAVTGRDYGYTF.

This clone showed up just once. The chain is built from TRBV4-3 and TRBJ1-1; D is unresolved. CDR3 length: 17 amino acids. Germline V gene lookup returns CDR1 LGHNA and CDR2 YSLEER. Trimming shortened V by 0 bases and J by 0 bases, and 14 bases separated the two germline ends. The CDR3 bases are TGCGCCAGCAGCCAAGATATGAGTAGACATCTGAACACTGAAGCTTTCTTT. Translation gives CASSQDMSRHLNTEAFF.

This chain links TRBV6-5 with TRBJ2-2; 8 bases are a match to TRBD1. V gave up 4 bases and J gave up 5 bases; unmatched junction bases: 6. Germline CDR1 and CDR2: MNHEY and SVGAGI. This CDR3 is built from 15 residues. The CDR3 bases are TGTGCCAGCAGTTTTCGACAGGGGCGGACCGGGGAGCTGTTTTTT. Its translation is CASSFRQGRTGELFF.

The CDR3 reads CASSSQTGANQPQHF. Here the CDR3 DNA reads TGTGCCAGCAGCTCCCAGACAGGGGCAAATCAGCCCCAGCATTTT. The J gene is TRBJ1-5, the V gene TRBV7-2; 8 bases map to TRBD1. J was trimmed by 4 bases and V by 4 bases; bases with no gene match: 6. Germline lookup yields CDR1 SGHTA and CDR2 FQGNSA. The CDR3 consists of 15 residues.